These T cell receptor beta chains were read from a single sample in a study of shared clonotypes between healthy human individuals. Sequenced by immunoSEQ multiplex PCR; TCRdb stores in-frame clones only, minus some. The repertoire holds 950,000 to 1,200,000 clones, with approximately 77% as singletons. The sequencing input was memory CD4+ T cells from PBMCs. The receptors come from a man aged 18-30 years in good health. Some clones in this sample may be carry-over from other donors' samples. The CDR3 runs from the conserved cysteine through the conserved F or W. The D gene is left open where the match is weak. Clone size, where shown, is once, few, many, or a class for clones that have expanded.

V	size	J	D	DNA	CDR3
TRBV6-5	-	TRBJ2-5	-	TGTGCCAGCAGTCCCGGGGAGACCCAGTACTTC	CASSPGETQYF
TRBV28	-	TRBJ1-2	TRBD1	TGTGCCAGCAGTTTAGGGGACAGGGCAGGGGGCTACACCTTC	CASSLGDRAGGYTF
TRBV10-3	-	TRBJ1-1	-	TGTGCCATCAGTGAGTCGATCATAACAGGGAATACAAACACTGAAGCTTTCTTT	CAISESIITGNTNTEAFF
TRBV9	-	TRBJ2-5	TRBD2	TGTGCCAGCAGCGTAGCTAGCGGGAGACGGGAGACCCAGTACTTC	CASSVASGRRETQYF
TRBV5-1	once	TRBJ2-7	-	TGCGCCAGCAGCACGGGGACACCGGGGCTGGTCTACGAGCAGTACTTC	CASSTGTPGLVYEQYF
TRBV9	-	TRBJ2-5	TRBD1	TGTGCCAGCGGAACTAACCAGGGGGACCAAGAGACCCAGTACTTC	CASGTNQGDQETQYF
TRBV4-1	-	TRBJ2-7	TRBD1	TGCGCCAGCAGCCAAGTACAGGGGGTCGGGTACGAGCAGTACTTC	CASSQVQGVGYEQYF
TRBV7-9	-	TRBJ1-2	TRBD1	TGTGCCAGCAGCCAAGGACAGGGATTTGCTGATGGCTACACCTTC	CASSQGQGFADGYTF
TRBV4-1	-	TRBJ1-4	-	TGCGCCAGCAGCCAGGTTGGACGGATTAATGAAAAACTGTTTTTT	CASSQVGRINEKLFF
TRBV28	few	TRBJ1-2	-	TGTGCCAGCAGTTACCCCAACAGGGATGGCTACACCTTC	CASSYPNRDGYTF
TRBV11-2	-	TRBJ2-2	TRBD1	TGTGCCAGCAGCCCAAGACAGGGGGGGAACACCGGGGAGCTGTTTTTT	CASSPRQGGNTGELFF
TRBV12-2	-	TRBJ2-1	-	TGTGCAAGTCGCTTAGACCGAAGGAATAGCGGGAGGTACCAAGTTTACAATGAGCAGTTCTTC	CASRLDRRNSGRYQVYNEQFF
TRBV7-2	-	TRBJ1-5	-	TGTGCCAGCAGCTTGTGGATGGGGCAGCATTTT	CASSLWMGQHF
TRBV9	-	TRBJ2-1	-	TGTGCCAGCAGCGACTCCACCTATAAGCGGAACTACAATGAGCAGTTCTTC	CASSDSTYKRNYNEQFF
TRBV19	once	TRBJ2-7	-	TGTGCCAGTAGGGCCCCGGGACAAACCTACGAGCAGTACTTC	CASRAPGQTYEQYF
TRBV5-4	-	TRBJ2-7	-	TGTGCCAGCAGCGCAGACTGGAGCTCCTACGAGCAGTACTTC	CASSADWSSYEQYF
TRBV7-2	-	TRBJ2-2	-	TGTGCCAGCAGCTTATTCCCGGGCCGGACCGCCGGGGAGCTGTTTTTT	CASSLFPGRTAGELFF
TRBV5-1	-	TRBJ1-1	-	TGCGCCAGCAGCATCCAGGGACCCAACACTGAAGCTTTCTTT	CASSIQGPNTEAFF
TRBV6-1	-	TRBJ1-1	-	TGTGCCAGCAGTGAAGTAAGGTCTAACACTGAAGCTTTCTTT	CASSEVRSNTEAFF
TRBV7-9	many	TRBJ2-3	TRBD2	TGTGCCAGCACTCGGGACTACACAGATACGCAGTATTTT	CASTRDYTDTQYF
TRBV9	-	TRBJ1-2	-	TGTGCCAGCAGCTCCCCCCTAAGGGGCCTCTACACCTTC	CASSSPLRGLYTF
TRBV5-6	once	TRBJ2-7	TRBD1	TGTGCCAGCAGCACCCGACAGGGAAGCTACGAGCAGTACTTC	CASSTRQGSYEQYF